The present T cell receptor beta chain was sequenced within a study of T cell responses to AZD1222 COVID-19 vaccine. Study-wide results and caveats: Increased Spike-specific TCR breadth and depth were observed after two AZD1222 doses. All repertoire sampling was performed exclusively after the peak T cell response.

Germline V gene sequence: CDR1 WSHSY, CDR2 SAAADI. V dropped 8 bases and J dropped 8; count of bases not matched to a gene: 11. The CDR3 runs 14 residues. TCRdb's copy holds only in-frame clones and misses some; the assay was immunoSEQ multiplex PCR. The sample lists roughly 99,000 clones, around 93% occurring once. As concerns this clone: Its antigen is currently unknown.

The material sequenced was peripheral blood, taken 28 days after the second AZD1222 dose. The sequence was obtained from an adult who received the AZD1222 COVID-19 vaccine. The rearrangement joins TRBV10-2 to TRBJ1-4; 7 bases map to TRBD1. This CDR3 reads CASGDSQREEKLFF. In nucleotides, the CDR3 is TGCGCCAGCGGGGACAGCCAACGGGAGGAAAAACTGTTTTTT.